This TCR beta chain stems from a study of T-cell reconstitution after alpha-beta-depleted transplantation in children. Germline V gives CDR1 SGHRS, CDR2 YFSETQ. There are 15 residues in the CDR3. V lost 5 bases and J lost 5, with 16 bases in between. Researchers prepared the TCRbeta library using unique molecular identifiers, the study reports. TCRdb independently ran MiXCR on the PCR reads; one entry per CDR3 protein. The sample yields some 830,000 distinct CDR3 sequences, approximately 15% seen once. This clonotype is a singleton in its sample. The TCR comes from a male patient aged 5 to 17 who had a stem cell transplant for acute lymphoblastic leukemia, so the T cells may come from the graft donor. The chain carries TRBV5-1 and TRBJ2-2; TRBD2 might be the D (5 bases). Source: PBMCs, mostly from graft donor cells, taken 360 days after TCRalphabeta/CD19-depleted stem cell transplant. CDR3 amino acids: CASSKVESGTGELFF. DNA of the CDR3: TGCGCCAGCAGTAAAGTGGAGTCGGGGACCGGGGAGCTGTTTTTT.